The rows below give T cell receptor beta chains drawn from one sample of a study of blood T cell repertoires in COVID-19. Repertoires were generated with immunoSEQ multiplex PCR, while TCRdb's copy carries only in-frame clones and drops some. The repertoire has 45,000 to 55,000 clones, less than 95% of them found once; the top ten carry 2.5% to 3.5%. Specimen: peripheral blood. Receptor source: a human donor in a cohort sampled during active COVID-19. CDR3s include the opening cysteine and the closing phenylalanine or tryptophan. Each record gives: clone size, V gene, D gene, J gene, CDR3 protein, CDR3 DNA. A D gene is named only where the DNA matches it firmly. Size tells how often a clone was seen (once, few, many) or the class of an expanded clone, and some rows leave it out.

clone size: .
V gene: TRBV27
D gene: TRBD2
J gene: TRBJ2-1
CDR3 protein: CASSSLGTSGSRGFF
CDR3 DNA: TGTGCCAGCAGTTCCCTAGGGACTAGCGGGAGTCGGGGGTTCTTC

clone size: .
V gene: TRBV5-1
D gene: TRBD2
J gene: TRBJ2-5
CDR3 protein: CASRNSGEETQYF
CDR3 DNA: TGCGCCAGCAGGAATAGCGGGGAAGAGACCCAGTACTTC

clone size: .
V gene: TRBV5-1
D gene: TRBD2
J gene: TRBJ2-2
CDR3 protein: CASSLVSSGGTGELFF
CDR3 DNA: TGCGCCAGCAGCTTGGTGTCTAGCGGGGGCACGGGGGAGCTGTTTTTT

clone size: .
V gene: TRBV9
D gene: .
J gene: TRBJ1-4
CDR3 protein: CASSVVGQGFEKLFF
CDR3 DNA: TGTGCCAGCAGCGTAGTGGGGCAGGGATTCGAAAAACTGTTTTTT

clone size: .
V gene: TRBV13
D gene: .
J gene: TRBJ1-6
CDR3 protein: CASSNSLDSPLHF
CDR3 DNA: TGTGCCAGCAGCAACTCCCTAGATTCACCCCTCCACTTT

clone size: .
V gene: TRBV5-1
D gene: TRBD2
J gene: TRBJ2-3
CDR3 protein: CASSPAGLAGVDTQYF
CDR3 DNA: TGCGCCAGCAGCCCGGCGGGACTAGCGGGGGTAGATACGCAGTATTTT

clone size: .
V gene: TRBV6-6
D gene: .
J gene: TRBJ1-4
CDR3 protein: CASSYSQQINEKLFF
CDR3 DNA: TGTGCCAGCAGTTACTCACAGCAGATTAATGAAAAACTGTTTTTT

clone size: .
V gene: TRBV5-1
D gene: TRBD1
J gene: TRBJ1-1
CDR3 protein: CASSLYQGASGTEAFF
CDR3 DNA: TGCGCCAGCAGCTTGTACCAGGGGGCGAGTGGCACTGAAGCTTTCTTT

clone size: once
V gene: TRBV3-1/TRBV3-2
D gene: TRBD1
J gene: TRBJ1-2
CDR3 protein: CASSRLQGADGYTF
CDR3 DNA: TGTGCCAGCAGCCGCTTACAGGGGGCCGATGGCTACACCTTC

clone size: .
V gene: TRBV5-1
D gene: .
J gene: TRBJ2-6
CDR3 protein: CASSLGTYGANVLTF
CDR3 DNA: TGCGCCAGCAGCTTGGGAACTTATGGGGCCAACGTCCTGACTTTC

clone size: .
V gene: TRBV19
D gene: TRBD1
J gene: TRBJ2-7
CDR3 protein: CASSPGTGLYEQYF
CDR3 DNA: TGTGCCAGTAGTCCGGGGACAGGGCTCTACGAGCAGTACTTC

clone size: .
V gene: TRBV6-8
D gene: TRBD2
J gene: TRBJ2-1
CDR3 protein: CASRPWGLADNEQFF
CDR3 DNA: TGTGCCAGCCGTCCCTGGGGACTAGCGGACAATGAGCAGTTCTTC

clone size: .
V gene: TRBV30
D gene: .
J gene: TRBJ2-7
CDR3 protein: CAWTPGGKSSYEQYF
CDR3 DNA: TGTGCCTGGACCCCGGGGGGCAAAAGCTCCTACGAGCAGTACTTC

clone size: .
V gene: TRBV6-2/TRBV6-3
D gene: TRBD1
J gene: TRBJ1-2
CDR3 protein: CASSSEHRGNNGYTF
CDR3 DNA: TGTGCCAGCAGTTCGGAACACAGGGGGAATAATGGCTACACCTTC

clone size: .
V gene: TRBV11-2
D gene: .
J gene: TRBJ2-7
CDR3 protein: CASTRGWSSYEQYF
CDR3 DNA: TGTGCCAGCACTCGAGGTTGGAGCTCCTACGAGCAGTACTTC

clone size: .
V gene: TRBV5-1
D gene: .
J gene: TRBJ1-1
CDR3 protein: CASSLWGVGNTEAFF
CDR3 DNA: TGCGCCAGCAGCTTGTGGGGGGTAGGGAACACTGAAGCTTTCTTT

clone size: .
V gene: TRBV10-3
D gene: TRBD2
J gene: TRBJ2-1
CDR3 protein: CAIGPGTSSNEQFF
CDR3 DNA: TGTGCCATCGGGCCCGGGACTAGCAGCAATGAGCAGTTCTTC

clone size: .
V gene: TRBV7-9
D gene: TRBD1
J gene: TRBJ1-4
CDR3 protein: CASSPDRGHSTNEKLFF
CDR3 DNA: TGTGCCAGCAGCCCCGACAGGGGGCATTCAACTAATGAAAAACTGTTTTTT

clone size: .
V gene: TRBV27
D gene: .
J gene: TRBJ2-3
CDR3 protein: CASSGAGTPLTDTQYF
CDR3 DNA: TGTGCCAGCAGTGGAGCCGGGACACCGCTCACAGATACGCAGTATTTT

clone size: .
V gene: TRBV11-2
D gene: .
J gene: TRBJ2-1
CDR3 protein: CASSLDSSNEQFF
CDR3 DNA: TGTGCCAGCAGCTTAGATAGCAGTAATGAGCAGTTCTTC

clone size: .
V gene: TRBV6-5
D gene: .
J gene: TRBJ2-5
CDR3 protein: CASSYAKTQYF
CDR3 DNA: TGTGCCAGCAGTTACGCGAAGACCCAGTACTTC

clone size: .
V gene: TRBV19
D gene: TRBD1
J gene: TRBJ1-4
CDR3 protein: CASSEGQTTNEKLFF
CDR3 DNA: TGTGCCAGTAGTGAGGGACAGACAACTAATGAAAAACTGTTTTTT

clone size: .
V gene: TRBV5-1
D gene: TRBD2
J gene: TRBJ2-7
CDR3 protein: CASSLVSGGPSSGQYF
CDR3 DNA: TGCGCCAGCAGCTTGGTTTCGGGAGGTCCATCCTCCGGGCAGTACTTC

clone size: .
V gene: TRBV5-6
D gene: TRBD2
J gene: TRBJ2-3
CDR3 protein: CASSPVREVSDTQYF
CDR3 DNA: TGTGCCAGCAGCCCAGTCCGGGAGGTGTCAGATACGCAGTATTTT

clone size: .
V gene: TRBV5-1
D gene: .
J gene: TRBJ2-2
CDR3 protein: CASTFGGPRSGELFF
CDR3 DNA: TGCGCCAGCACCTTTGGAGGGCCGAGGTCGGGGGAGCTGTTTTTT

clone size: .
V gene: TRBV5-4
D gene: .
J gene: TRBJ2-2
CDR3 protein: CASSWGDTGELFF
CDR3 DNA: TGTGCCAGCAGCTGGGGGGACACCGGGGAGCTGTTTTTT

clone size: .
V gene: TRBV28
D gene: TRBD2
J gene: TRBJ2-7
CDR3 protein: CASRDTSGRDEQYF
CDR3 DNA: TGTGCCAGCAGGGATACTAGCGGGAGGGACGAGCAGTACTTC

clone size: .
V gene: TRBV11-2
D gene: .
J gene: TRBJ2-1
CDR3 protein: CASSLVSGVVLGEQFF
CDR3 DNA: TGTGCCAGCAGCTTAGTATCAGGGGTAGTTCTGGGTGAGCAGTTCTTC

clone size: once
V gene: TRBV27
D gene: TRBD1
J gene: TRBJ1-2
CDR3 protein: CASRRGQANYGYTF
CDR3 DNA: TGTGCCAGTCGGAGGGGACAGGCTAACTATGGCTACACCTTC

clone size: .
V gene: TRBV6-5
D gene: .
J gene: TRBJ1-2
CDR3 protein: CASSSRDTIRYGYTF
CDR3 DNA: TGTGCCAGCAGTTCCCGGGACACCATTCGCTATGGCTACACCTTC

clone size: .
V gene: TRBV6-5
D gene: .
J gene: TRBJ2-7
CDR3 protein: CASSYPGSYEQYF
CDR3 DNA: TGTGCCAGCAGTTACCCGGGGTCCTACGAGCAGTACTTC

clone size: once
V gene: TRBV7-8
D gene: TRBD2
J gene: TRBJ2-5
CDR3 protein: CASSLGVLAGTGETQYF
CDR3 DNA: TGTGCCAGCAGCTTAGGCGTCCTAGCGGGAACTGGGGAGACCCAGTACTTC

clone size: .
V gene: TRBV9
D gene: TRBD1
J gene: TRBJ1-3
CDR3 protein: CASSVGGQLSGNTIYF
CDR3 DNA: TGTGCCAGCAGCGTAGGGGGACAGCTCTCTGGAAACACCATATATTTT

clone size: once
V gene: TRBV9
D gene: .
J gene: TRBJ1-1
CDR3 protein: CASSVEQVNTEAFF
CDR3 DNA: TGTGCCAGCAGCGTAGAGCAGGTTAACACTGAAGCTTTCTTT

clone size: .
V gene: TRBV6-5
D gene: TRBD1
J gene: TRBJ1-3
CDR3 protein: CATSTGQSGNTIYF
CDR3 DNA: TGTGCAACCTCGACAGGGCAGTCTGGAAACACCATATATTTT

clone size: .
V gene: TRBV6-2/TRBV6-3
D gene: .
J gene: TRBJ1-6
CDR3 protein: CASSYTGATSPLHF
CDR3 DNA: TGTGCCAGCAGTTACACAGGAGCCACTTCACCCCTCCACTTT

clone size: .
V gene: TRBV18
D gene: .
J gene: TRBJ2-4
CDR3 protein: CASSRFYKGRDKLQNIQYF
CDR3 DNA: TGTGCCAGCTCACGATTCTACAAGGGCCGGGACAAGCTTCAAAACATTCAGTACTTC

clone size: .
V gene: TRBV7-9
D gene: .
J gene: TRBJ1-2
CDR3 protein: CASSLVPEIGYTF
CDR3 DNA: TGTGCCAGCAGCTTAGTTCCGGAGATTGGCTACACCTTC

clone size: .
V gene: TRBV9
D gene: TRBD2
J gene: TRBJ2-7
CDR3 protein: CASSPGLAGFYEQYF
CDR3 DNA: TGTGCCAGCAGCCCGGGACTAGCGGGCTTTTACGAGCAGTACTTC

clone size: once
V gene: TRBV6-1
D gene: .
J gene: TRBJ1-5
CDR3 protein: CASSEGGGQPQHF
CDR3 DNA: TGTGCCAGCAGTGAGGGGGGTGGTCAGCCCCAGCATTTT

clone size: few
V gene: TRBV2
D gene: .
J gene: TRBJ1-5
CDR3 protein: CASRDNTGTGNQPQHF
CDR3 DNA: TGTGCCAGCAGGGACAACACAGGGACGGGCAATCAGCCCCAGCATTTT

clone size: .
V gene: TRBV19
D gene: .
J gene: TRBJ2-4
CDR3 protein: CASNRAGGAKNIQYF
CDR3 DNA: TGTGCCAGTAACCGGGCAGGGGGGGCCAAAAACATTCAGTACTTC